These T cell receptor beta chains were read from a single sample in a study of cytomegalovirus exposure and HLA in healthy donors. The repertoire was sequenced with immunoSEQ multiplex PCR; TCRdb's copy has only in-frame clones and lacks some. The sample records 95,000 to 150,000 clones, around 90% being singletons. Specimen: PBMCs. The receptors shown here come from a woman aged 18-35 years in good health and CMV-seronegative. Each CDR3 is given with its conserved first and last residue. The order of the fields is J gene, D gene, clone size, V gene, CDR3 DNA, CDR3 protein. D genes are given only for firm matches. Only part of the rows carry a size: once, few, many, or a class if the clone is expanded.

TRBJ2-5 | NA | NA | TRBV5-6 | TGTGCCAGCAGCGTCCGTATGAGGGCTCGGGAGACCCAGTACTTC | CASSVRMRARETQYF
TRBJ1-4 | TRBD1 | once | TRBV28 | TGTGCCAGCAGCAAACTAGAGGGGGCTAGGTCGGAAAAACTGTTTTTT | CASSKLEGARSEKLFF
TRBJ1-5 | NA | NA | TRBV2 | TGTGCCAGCGGGGGGGAGGGACAGCCCCAGCATTTT | CASGGEGQPQHF
TRBJ2-1 | TRBD2 | NA | TRBV19 | TGTGCCAGTAGTATAATAGCGGGAGGGCACAATGAGCAGTTCTTC | CASSIIAGGHNEQFF
TRBJ1-5 | NA | NA | TRBV5-1 | TGCGCCAGCAGCTTGGGGGCAGCCTCTAGCAATCAGCCCCAGCATTTT | CASSLGAASSNQPQHF
TRBJ2-5 | NA | NA | TRBV4-1 | TGCGCCAGCAGCGACATGGTTTCAGAGACCCAGTACTTC | CASSDMVSETQYF
TRBJ2-7 | TRBD2 | NA | TRBV6-5 | TGTGCCAGCAGTTACTCTCCGGGAGGCACCTACGAGCAGTACTTC | CASSYSPGGTYEQYF
TRBJ1-4 | NA | NA | TRBV4-1 | TGCGCCAGCAGCCAAGTCGGAGGGCTAAGAAATCCAACTAATGAAAAACTGTTTTTT | CASSQVGGLRNPTNEKLFF
TRBJ2-1 | TRBD2 | NA | TRBV25-1 | TGTGCCAGCAGTGAATACGAGCGGGAGCTTGGCCATGAGCAGTTCTTC | CASSEYERELGHEQFF
TRBJ2-1 | NA | NA | TRBV2 | TGTGCCAGCAGTGAAGCAGGAGACAATGAGCAGTTCTTC | CASSEAGDNEQFF
TRBJ2-2 | TRBD2 | once | TRBV28 | TGTGCCAGCAGTTGGCCTAGCGGGAGGGCGAACACCGGGGAGCTGTTTTTT | CASSWPSGRANTGELFF
TRBJ1-2 | TRBD1 | NA | TRBV28 | TGTGCCAGCACCTCGACCTTGGACAGGTTCGATGAAAACTATGGCTACACCTTC | CASTSTLDRFDENYGYTF
TRBJ2-3 | TRBD2 | NA | TRBV4-1 | TGCGCCAGCAGCCAAGTCAGCGGGAGAGGGTCTTTTACGCAGTATTTT | CASSQVSGRGSFTQYF
TRBJ1-5 | NA | NA | TRBV6-1 | TGTGCCAGCAGTGAAGCACAGTCTAGCAATCAGCCCCAGCATTTT | CASSEAQSSNQPQHF
TRBJ2-1 | TRBD2 | NA | TRBV2 | TGTGCCAGCAGTCGGGGACTAGCCTCCTACAATGAGCAGTTCTTC | CASSRGLASYNEQFF
TRBJ2-5 | TRBD2 | NA | TRBV6-1 | TGTGCCAGCAGTGGGGGTCTAGCGGGCAGACAAGAGACCCAGTACTTC | CASSGGLAGRQETQYF
TRBJ1-1 | TRBD1 | NA | TRBV27 | TGTGCCAGCAGGCCTACAGGGGGCGCGGAAGCTTTCTTT | CASRPTGGAEAFF
TRBJ2-7 | TRBD1 | once | TRBV5-1 | TGCGCCAGCAGCTGGCGGACAGGGCTCTACGAGCAGTACTTC | CASSWRTGLYEQYF
TRBJ1-5 | NA | medium-sized | TRBV29-1 | TGCAGCGCTCTGTGGGCAGGCTGGTCGTGCAATCAGCCCCAGCATTTT | CSALWAGWSCNQPQHF
TRBJ1-1 | NA | NA | TRBV19 | TGTGCCAGTAGTATAGGAAGCCTTGAAGCTTTCTTT | CASSIGSLEAFF
TRBJ2-1 | TRBD1 | NA | TRBV27 | TGTGCCAGCAGTCCCCCGGACAGGGGCTCCTACAATGAGCAGTTCTTC | CASSPPDRGSYNEQFF
TRBJ2-1 | NA | NA | TRBV14 | TGTGCCAGCAGCCAATCGGCGGGACGGTACTCCTACAATGAGCAGTTCTTC | CASSQSAGRYSYNEQFF
TRBJ2-5 | TRBD1 | few | TRBV7-3 | TGTGCCAGCAGCTCCGGACAGGGGGAGACCCAGTACTTC | CASSSGQGETQYF
TRBJ2-7 | NA | NA | TRBV5-1 | TGCGCCAGCACTCCCCTGGGCGGGGCCTACGAGCAGTACTTC | CASTPLGGAYEQYF
TRBJ2-1 | TRBD2 | NA | TRBV11-3 | TGTGCCAGCAGCTTAGGTAGCGGGAGCAATGAGCAGTTCTTC | CASSLGSGSNEQFF
TRBJ1-2 | NA | NA | TRBV30 | TGTGCCTGGGACCGGGACACCTACTATGGCTACACCTTC | CAWDRDTYYGYTF
TRBJ1-5 | NA | NA | TRBV6-6 | TGTGCCAGCAGCCCGGGTAATCAGCCCCAGCATTTT | CASSPGNQPQHF
TRBJ2-3 | TRBD1 | NA | TRBV7-9 | TGTGCCAGCAGCGTACCGGGACAGGCCGCAGATACGCAGTATTTT | CASSVPGQAADTQYF
TRBJ1-5 | NA | few | TRBV7-2 | TGTGCCAGCAGCTTAAATGAGGGCCAGCCCCAGCATTTT | CASSLNEGQPQHF
TRBJ2-3 | TRBD1 | once | TRBV19 | TGTGCCAGTAGTTCTGGCAGGGGGCAAGGCACAGATACGCAGTATTTT | CASSSGRGQGTDTQYF
TRBJ2-2 | NA | NA | TRBV5-1 | TGCGCCAGCAGCTTGAACAGCCTTTCGAACACCGGGGAGCTGTTTTTT | CASSLNSLSNTGELFF
TRBJ2-3 | TRBD1 | NA | TRBV2 | TGTGCCAGCAGTCCGGACAGGGCAACCACAGATACGCAGTATTTT | CASSPDRATTDTQYF
TRBJ2-5 | NA | NA | TRBV25-1 | TGTGCCAGCAGCCCCGGAGAGACCCAGTACTTC | CASSPGETQYF
TRBJ2-7 | TRBD2 | NA | TRBV9 | TGTGCCAGCAGCGTAGACGGTCATAGCGGGGAGCAGTACTTC | CASSVDGHSGEQYF
TRBJ1-4 | TRBD1 | NA | TRBV5-1 | TGCGCCAGCAGCTTGGAAGGCGGGACAGGCAGTGAAAAACTGTTTTTT | CASSLEGGTGSEKLFF
TRBJ2-2 | TRBD1 | NA | TRBV6-5 | TGTGCCAGCAGTTACCAGGGACAGGGCGGCGGGGAGCTGTTTTTT | CASSYQGQGGGELFF
TRBJ2-7 | NA | once | TRBV18 | TGTGCCAGCTCACCCGGGACAGCGGGCGAGCAGTACTTC | CASSPGTAGEQYF
TRBJ2-2 | NA | NA | TRBV5-1 | TGCGCCAGCAGCTTGGTAGCCGGGGATGGAACCGGGGAGCTGTTTTTT | CASSLVAGDGTGELFF
TRBJ2-1 | NA | NA | TRBV5-1 | TGCGCCAGCAGCTTGCTGAGCTCCTACAATGAGCAGTTCTTC | CASSLLSSYNEQFF
TRBJ2-7 | TRBD1 | NA | TRBV28 | TGTGCCAGCAGTTTATCCGGGACAGGGCGGTACGAGCAGTACTTC | CASSLSGTGRYEQYF
TRBJ2-2 | NA | NA | TRBV28 | TGTGCCAGCAGTCCTTCAGGGCTTCCCACCGGGGAGCTGTTTTTT | CASSPSGLPTGELFF
TRBJ2-7 | NA | NA | TRBV21-1 | TGTGCCAGCAGTAGCGGGAAAAGCTCCTACGAGCAGTACTTC | CASSSGKSSYEQYF
TRBJ2-7 | TRBD2 | NA | TRBV28 | TGTGCCAGCAGTTCCCCGGGACTAGCGGAGACCTACGAGCAGTACTTC | CASSSPGLAETYEQYF
TRBJ2-1 | NA | NA | TRBV29-1 | TGCAGCGTTTGCCGGGACACCAATGAGCAGTTCTTC | CSVCRDTNEQFF
TRBJ1-5 | NA | NA | TRBV4-1 | TGCGCCAGCAGCCAAGATAGTTATGGGGCAGGGTTTCAGCCCCAGCATTTT | CASSQDSYGAGFQPQHF
TRBJ2-7 | NA | NA | TRBV5-5 | TGTGCCAGCAATTCGGACAGCTACGAGCAGTACTTC | CASNSDSYEQYF
TRBJ2-2 | NA | once | TRBV19 | TGTGCCAGTAGTATAGGGGGTATAGGGGCCGGGGAGCTGTTTTTT | CASSIGGIGAGELFF
TRBJ2-2 | TRBD1 | NA | TRBV11-3 | TGTGCCAGCAGCCCACCTACAGGGGCCAACACCGGGGAGCTGTTTTTT | CASSPPTGANTGELFF
TRBJ2-2 | NA | NA | TRBV7-3 | TGTGCCAGCAGCTTCTACGGGACTCCCGGTACCGGGGAGCTGTTTTTT | CASSFYGTPGTGELFF
TRBJ1-5 | TRBD1 | NA | TRBV2 | TGTGCCAGCAGGGCCGGGACAGGGATGACCAGTATTCAGCCCCAGCATTTT | CASRAGTGMTSIQPQHF
TRBJ2-1 | TRBD1 | NA | TRBV28 | TGTGCCAGCAGCTCCTTTAACAGGGGAAATGAGCAGTTCTTC | CASSSFNRGNEQFF
TRBJ2-1 | TRBD2 | NA | TRBV29-1 | TGCAGCGTGAGGACTAGCGGGAGAGTCGATGAGCAGTTCTTC | CSVRTSGRVDEQFF
TRBJ2-1 | TRBD1 | NA | TRBV28 | TGTGCCAGCAGTTTCCGGGACAGTTACAATGAGCAGTTCTTC | CASSFRDSYNEQFF
TRBJ2-3 | TRBD1 | NA | TRBV27 | TGTGCCAGCAGTTGGACAGGGGTGTCTACAGATACGCAGTATTTT | CASSWTGVSTDTQYF